The 9 T cell receptor beta chains below were found in one sample sequenced in a study of shared clonotypes between healthy human individuals. The naive CD8 fraction comprised CD45RO-negative cells positively selected for CCR7 and excluded terminally differentiated effector memory CD45RA+ cells. Some clones are missing from TCRdb's copy, which holds only in-frame ones; the method was immunoSEQ multiplex PCR. The data show more than 2 million clones, approximately 95% seen once. Sequenced sample: naive CD8+ T cells sorted from blood. Receptor source: a man between 18 and 29 years old in good health.

V gene TRBV4-1 combines with J gene TRBJ2-7, with a weak D call TRBD1 (6 bases). The CDR3 is made up of 13 amino acids. Trimming took off 4 bases at V and 3 bases at J, with 10 bases between the two ends. Germline loops: CDR1 MGHRA, CDR2 YSYEKL. Here the CDR3 reads CASSRTGNYEQYF. CDR3 nucleotides: TGCGCCAGCAGCCGAACAGGGAACTACGAGCAGTACTTC.

This clone was seen once. The V and J genes are TRBV4-1 and TRBJ2-7; no firm D call. The ends were cut back, 6 bases at V and 1 base at J, with 13 bases in the middle. The CDR3 runs to 14 residues. The germline V gene encodes CDR1 MGHRA and CDR2 YSYEKL. The CDR3 nucleotides are TGCGCCAGCAGTGACACCGGGCTATCCTACGAGCAGTACTTC. Its translation: CASSDTGLSYEQYF.

The chain employs TRBV27 and TRBJ2-1; 12 bases agree with TRBD2. V shed 3 bases and J 8 bases; nucleotides not matched to a gene: 2. Germline CDR1 and CDR2: MNHEY and SMNVEV (reference sequence). There are 14 residues in the CDR3. The CDR3 DNA reads as TGTGCCAGCAGTTTCACTAGCGGGGGGCATGAGCAGTTCTTC. It yields the protein CASSFTSGGHEQFF.

The chain couples TRBV5-5 to TRBJ2-6; TRBD1 agrees at 10 bases. The trim removed 2 bases at V and 0 bases at J, leaving 11 bases unmatched. CDR1 SGHKS and CDR2 YYEKEE come from the germline V gene (reference sequence). This CDR3 has 20 residues. The CDR3 sequence is CASSFGPGTGDYSGANVLTF. Here the CDR3 DNA reads TGTGCCAGCAGCTTCGGCCCGGGGACAGGGGATTACTCTGGGGCCAACGTCCTGACTTTC.

CDR3 DNA sequence: TGTGCCAGCAGTTCCCCGACCGAGCCCGCCGAGGCCGAGCAGTACTTC. Translation: CASSSPTEPAEAEQYF. V usage is TRBV28 and J usage is TRBJ2-7; D call uncertain. The CDR3 runs to 16 residues. The V end lost 4 bases, the J end lost 6 bases, and 22 bases lay between the germline ends. Per germline, CDR1 MDHEN and CDR2 SYDVKM.

The chain has TRBV4-2 and TRBJ1-1; D is unclear. The CDR3 spans 13 residues. Germline CDR1 reads LGHNA; CDR2 reads YNFKEQ. V gave up 1 base and J gave up 1 base, with 4 bases separating them. The chain's CDR3 is CASSQAANTEAFF. CDR3 nucleotides: TGTGCCAGCAGCCAAGCGGCGAACACTGAAGCTTTCTTT.

The chain recombines TRBV19 with TRBJ2-7; TRBD1 agrees at 7 bases. The CDR3 is 13 residues long. Trimming at V came to 5 bases and at J to 3 bases, leaving 4 bases not matched to a gene. Germline loops: CDR1 LNHDA, CDR2 SQIVND (reference sequence). The CDR3 sequence is CASSQRDSYEQYF. The CDR3 coding sequence is TGTGCCAGTAGTCAACGGGACAGCTACGAGCAGTACTTC.

This chain uses TRBV4-1 with TRBJ2-1; 12 positions agree with TRBD2. The V gene's germline CDR1 is MGHRA and CDR2 YSYEKL. The CDR3 is 17 residues long. The V and J ends lost 4 bases and 4 bases, in that order; junction bases with no gene match: 8. CDR3: CASSLSSGREGYNEQFF. The CDR3 region has the DNA TGCGCCAGCAGCCTTTCTAGCGGGAGGGAGGGTTACAATGAGCAGTTCTTC.

The chain employs TRBV29-1 and TRBJ2-2; D is undetermined. V lost 7 bases and J lost 2, with 11 bases in between. This CDR3 has 13 amino acids. Germline V lookup: CDR1 SQVTM, CDR2 ANQGSEA. The CDR3 is CSGGRDNTGELFF. The CDR3 DNA reads TGCAGCGGCGGCAGAGATAACACCGGGGAGCTGTTTTTT.